This T cell receptor beta chain was sequenced in a study of blood T cell repertoires in COVID-19. V lost 0 bases, J lost 7 bases, and 12 bases lay in between. The CDR3 consists of 14 residues. Germline loops: CDR1 SGHNT, CDR2 YENEEA. In the source study's methods: Nucleated cell counts were estimated from reference gene primer amplification. Sequencing was performed with immunoSEQ multiplex PCR; in TCRdb, only in-frame clones are kept and a portion is missing. The V and J calls and clone size are taken from that table; D and trimming were inferred from the DNA. Here the sample spans some 110,000 clones, approximately 80% being singletons.

The source is a woman in her fifties or sixties with acute or convalescent COVID-19. The sample consisted of peripheral blood. The gene calls are TRBV11-3 and TRBJ1-2, with unresolved D. This CDR3 reads CASSLDTMRSGYTF. DNA of the CDR3: TGTGCCAGCAGCTTAGATACGATGCGGTCTGGCTACACCTTC.